This T cell receptor beta chain was sequenced during a study of CD8+ T cells in alopecia areata. In the study overall: A regimen of oral tofacitinib, 5 to 10 mg twice daily, was given to treated patients. Severity scores in treated patients reflected the percentage of scalp affected.

Details on this clone: Its target is unknown.

Study-wide results and caveats: Clonality exceeded that of normal scalp in lesional scalp, most notably in alopecia totalis/universalis.

Trimming at V came to 5 bases and at J to 8 bases, leaving 5 bases not matched to a gene. The length of the CDR3 is 11 residues. Looked up from germline, CDR1 is GTSNPN and CDR2 is SVGIG (reference sequence). Treatment here: oral pan-JAK inhibitor, 5-10 mg twice daily. TCR sequencing used cDNA made by reverse transcription of extracted RNA. This table comes from immunoSEQ multiplex PCR, and its TCRdb copy is limited to in-frame clones, with some not included. Of over 80,000 clones listed, roughly 45% were seen once; the top ten hold less than 20%. Sample: CD8+ T cells sorted from blood, taken at week 24, from a patient treated with tofacitinib. The receptor was isolated from a human donor with alopecia areata. This chain links TRBV30 with TRBJ1-2, with 7 bases lining up with TRBD1. CDR3 sequence (DNA): TGTGCCTGGGAAACAGGGGACGGCTACACCTTC. It codes for CAWETGDGYTF.